These T cell receptor beta chains were read from a single sample in a study of blood T cell repertoires in COVID-19. The repertoire was sequenced with immunoSEQ multiplex PCR; TCRdb's copy has only in-frame clones and lacks some. Counted here are a few hundred thousand clones, 80% to 90% occurring once; the ten biggest clones make up about 4%. Sequencing was carried out using PBMCs or T cells enriched from blood (not recorded which). The origin of the receptors is a man aged 30 to 45 with acute COVID-19. The CDR3 runs from the conserved cysteine through the conserved F or W. The D gene is left open where the match is weak. Expanded clones are given a class, and other clones once, few, many or no size at all.

V	size	J	D	CDR3	DNA
TRBV18	NA	TRBJ1-2	NA	CASSPGGHGYTF	TGTGCCAGCTCACCTGGCGGTCACGGCTACACCTTC
TRBV9	NA	TRBJ2-5	TRBD2	CASSVIGTSGGPGETQYF	TGTGCCAGCAGCGTTATTGGGACTAGCGGGGGGCCGGGAGAGACCCAGTACTTC
TRBV9	NA	TRBJ2-1	TRBD1	CASSVGDRGSYNEQFF	TGTGCCAGCAGCGTAGGGGACAGGGGTTCCTACAATGAGCAGTTCTTC
TRBV6-6	few	TRBJ1-2	TRBD1	CASSPQGLGYGYTF	TGTGCCAGCAGTCCACAGGGGCTGGGCTATGGCTACACCTTC
TRBV19	NA	TRBJ2-3	TRBD1	CASSAGTGRSDTQYF	TGTGCCAGTAGTGCCGGGACAGGGAGGTCAGATACGCAGTATTTT
TRBV5-1	NA	TRBJ1-5	NA	CASSLIGGNQPQHF	TGCGCCAGCAGTTTGATCGGGGGTAATCAGCCCCAGCATTTT
TRBV24-1	NA	TRBJ2-3	TRBD2	CATSDPTSGSPDTQYF	TGTGCCACCAGTGACCCGACTAGCGGGAGTCCGGATACGCAGTATTTT
TRBV4-2	NA	TRBJ2-1	TRBD1	CASSQQNPGTGGDEQFF	TGTGCCAGCAGCCAACAAAATCCCGGGACAGGGGGTGATGAGCAGTTCTTC
TRBV6-2/TRBV6-3	NA	TRBJ1-6	NA	CASSSDTNNSPLHF	TGTGCCAGCAGTTCGGACACTAATAATTCACCCCTCCACTTT
TRBV12-3/TRBV12-4	once	TRBJ1-1	NA	CASSFGQGKAFF	TGTGCCAGCAGTTTTGGGCAGGGGAAAGCTTTCTTT
TRBV27	NA	TRBJ1-2	TRBD1	CASSLTTGRFYGYTF	TGTGCCAGCAGTCTGACGACAGGGCGCTTCTATGGCTACACCTTC
TRBV28	NA	TRBJ1-2	NA	CASSQGGGRKGYTF	TGTGCCAGCAGCCAAGGGGGGGGTCGGAAGGGCTACACCTTC
TRBV7-2	NA	TRBJ1-2	NA	CASSLRDTRRYTF	TGTGCCAGCAGTCTCCGGGACACGAGGCGCTACACCTTC
TRBV18	NA	TRBJ2-5	TRBD2	CASSPPGTSGPETQYF	TGTGCCAGCTCACCCCCCGGGACTAGCGGCCCAGAGACCCAGTACTTC
TRBV10-3	NA	TRBJ2-3	NA	CAIRTTLTGDTQYF	TGTGCCATCAGGACTACCCTGACGGGGGATACGCAGTATTTT
TRBV27	NA	TRBJ1-2	TRBD1	CASSSLQGIGSEHYGYTF	TGTGCCAGCAGTTCCCTACAGGGGATTGGGAGCGAACACTATGGCTACACCTTC
TRBV6-5	NA	TRBJ2-2	TRBD2	CASSPGLAFTGELFF	TGTGCCAGCAGCCCGGGACTAGCTTTCACCGGGGAGCTGTTTTTT
TRBV6-5	NA	TRBJ2-2	TRBD1	CASSYDRVGRELFF	TGTGCCAGCAGTTATGACAGGGTAGGAAGGGAGCTGTTTTTT
TRBV6-5	NA	TRBJ2-3	TRBD2	CASSMLSGGTQYF	TGTGCCAGCAGTATGCTGTCGGGAGGTACGCAGTATTTT
TRBV7-8	NA	TRBJ1-3	NA	CASSLVLSTGSISGNTIYF	TGTGCCAGCAGCTTAGTTCTGTCGACAGGATCAATCTCTGGAAACACCATATATTTT
TRBV25-1	NA	TRBJ1-5	NA	CASRGGSNQPQHF	TGTGCCAGCAGGGGAGGTAGCAATCAGCCCCAGCATTTT
TRBV19	once	TRBJ1-4	TRBD1	CASSTGQGNEKLFF	TGTGCCAGTAGTACAGGACAGGGAAATGAAAAACTGTTTTTT
TRBV19	NA	TRBJ2-3	TRBD2	CASGTGTSGKDTQYF	TGTGCCAGTGGGACAGGGACTAGCGGGAAAGATACGCAGTATTTT
TRBV9	NA	TRBJ1-1	NA	CASSTQGGLEAFF	TGTGCCAGCAGCACCCAGGGCGGCCTCGAAGCTTTCTTT
TRBV5-8	few	TRBJ1-2	NA	CASSLGGHSNYGYTF	TGTGCCAGCAGCTTGGGGGGACACTCAAACTATGGCTACACCTTC
TRBV10-3	NA	TRBJ1-6	NA	CAISESADTVSTLHF	TGTGCCATCAGTGAGTCTGCGGACACCGTATCGACCCTCCACTTT
TRBV18	NA	TRBJ1-1	NA	CASSPKNRAENTEAFF	TGTGCCAGCTCACCCAAGAACAGGGCCGAGAACACTGAAGCTTTCTTT
TRBV3-1/TRBV3-2	NA	TRBJ2-3	NA	CASSSTGPGTDTQYF	TGTGCCAGCAGCTCAACAGGACCAGGCACAGATACGCAGTATTTT
TRBV6-4	NA	TRBJ1-6	TRBD1	CASRDRGPNSPLHF	TGTGCCAGCAGGGACAGGGGGCCTAATTCACCCCTCCACTTT
TRBV7-3	NA	TRBJ2-3	TRBD2	CASSLLGLAGADTQYF	TGTGCCAGCAGCTTATTGGGACTAGCGGGAGCAGATACGCAGTATTTT
TRBV30	NA	TRBJ2-3	NA	CAWSAYLDTQYF	TGTGCCTGGAGTGCCTACCTAGATACGCAGTATTTT
TRBV27	NA	TRBJ2-3	NA	CASSLQWTDTQYF	TGTGCCAGCAGTTTACAGTGGACAGATACGCAGTATTTT
TRBV9	NA	TRBJ2-1	TRBD1	CASSVGQGSYNEQFF	TGTGCCAGCAGCGTAGGACAGGGGTCCTACAATGAGCAGTTCTTC
TRBV28	few	TRBJ2-1	NA	CASAPHRRRNEQFF	TGTGCCAGCGCTCCCCACAGGCGCAGAAATGAGCAGTTCTTC
TRBV6-5	once	TRBJ2-5	TRBD2	CASSYSIGGGQETQYF	TGTGCCAGCAGTTACTCGATAGGCGGGGGCCAAGAGACCCAGTACTTC
TRBV18	NA	TRBJ1-2	NA	CASSPPSGGGYTF	TGTGCCAGCTCACCACCCTCCGGAGGGGGCTACACCTTC
TRBV12-5	once	TRBJ1-2	TRBD1	CASGLARDRDTGYTF	TGTGCTAGTGGTTTGGCCCGGGACAGGGATACGGGCTACACCTTC
TRBV5-4	NA	TRBJ2-3	TRBD2	CASLLAPAGDTQYF	TGTGCCAGCTTACTAGCGCCGGCCGGTGATACGCAGTATTTT
TRBV5-4	NA	TRBJ1-5	TRBD1	CASSLRQGAGSNQPQHF	TGTGCCAGCAGCTTGCGACAGGGGGCCGGTAGCAATCAGCCCCAGCATTTT
TRBV7-8	NA	TRBJ1-5	NA	CASSFRGGDNQPQHF	TGTGCCAGCAGCTTCCGCGGGGGCGACAATCAGCCCCAGCATTTT
TRBV7-2	NA	TRBJ2-1	NA	CASSLAGEQRNEQFF	TGTGCCAGCAGCTTAGCTGGTGAGCAACGGAATGAGCAGTTCTTC
TRBV5-5	NA	TRBJ1-2	TRBD1	CASSQTGGNYGYTF	TGTGCCAGCAGCCAAACAGGGGGTAACTATGGCTACACCTTC
TRBV27	NA	TRBJ1-2	NA	CASSFSNSLYGYTF	TGTGCCAGCAGTTTCTCCAACTCCTTGTATGGCTACACCTTC
TRBV6-1	NA	TRBJ2-3	TRBD2	CASSALGGGNLLLTDTQYF	TGTGCCAGCAGTGCCCTCGGGGGAGGGAACCTCTTACTCACAGATACGCAGTATTTT
TRBV6-2/TRBV6-3	few	TRBJ2-1	NA	CASSYSAAYNEQFF	TGTGCCAGCAGTTACTCGGCAGCCTACAATGAGCAGTTCTTC
TRBV14	once	TRBJ1-1	TRBD1	CASSQWTGVAEAFF	TGTGCCAGCAGCCAATGGACAGGGGTCGCTGAAGCTTTCTTT
TRBV6-1	many	TRBJ2-6	NA	CASSEGTSGANVLTF	TGTGCCAGCAGTGAAGGGACATCTGGGGCCAACGTCCTGACTTTC